This entry lists 17 T cell receptor beta chains sequenced from one sample in a study of blood T cell repertoires in COVID-19. Data came from immunoSEQ multiplex PCR; TCRdb stores just in-frame clones and leaves some out. Counted here are around 120,000 clones, roughly 85% occurring once; the ten biggest clones make up more than 2%. The specimen sequenced was peripheral blood. These receptors all stem from a human donor in a cohort sampled during active COVID-19.

This rearrangement joins TRBV2 to TRBJ2-7; no definite D call. The V gene lost 4 bases and the J gene lost 1 base, with 17 bases spanning the gap. Germline assignment: CDR1 SNHLY and CDR2 FYNNEI. This CDR3 is built from 16 residues. CDR3 bases: TGTGCCAGCAGTGGTACCGCAAACTTAATATCCTACGAGCAGTACTTC. This encodes CASSGTANLISYEQYF.

The V and J genes are TRBV4-2 and TRBJ2-7; perhaps TRBD2 as D (6 bases). Germline V gene sequence: CDR1 LGHNA, CDR2 YNFKEQ. This CDR3 spans 15 amino acids. Trimming removed 4 bases from V and 3 bases from J, with 16 bases in between. The CDR3 DNA reads as TGTGCCAGCAGCCCCCGTCTAGCGAGCGGCTACGAGCAGTACTTC. The encoded protein is CASSPRLASGYEQYF.

The chain recombines TRBV4-2 with TRBJ1-4; D unresolved. Deletions cut 3 bases from V and 5 bases from J, with 13 bases between. CDR3 size: 15 residues. The germline V gene has CDR1 LGHNA and CDR2 YNFKEQ. The CDR3 nucleotides read TGTGCCAGCAGCCACAGAAGCGCTCCAAATGAAAAACTGTTTTTT. Protein sequence: CASSHRSAPNEKLFF.

V and J are TRBV4-1 and TRBJ1-6; D may be TRBD1 (5 bases). Trimming left V 0 bases short and J 3 bases short, with 18 bases between. The CDR3 is made up of 19 amino acids. Germline lookup yields CDR1 MGHRA and CDR2 YSYEKL. The CDR3 spells CASSQDNSGDYGYNSPLHF. The DNA for the CDR3 is TGCGCCAGCAGCCAAGATAATTCGGGGGACTACGGCTATAATTCACCCCTCCACTTT.

The chain links TRBV7-2 to TRBJ2-1, with 14 bases aligning to TRBD2. The CDR3 is made up of 15 amino acids. J was trimmed by 6 bases and V by 4 bases; bases with no gene match: 2. The germline V gene has CDR1 SGHTA and CDR2 FQGNSA. The CDR3, as DNA: TGTGCCAGCAGCTCTGGACTAGCGGGGGGCAATGAGCAGTTCTTC. Its translation is CASSSGLAGGNEQFF.

The chain employs TRBV28 and TRBJ1-3; the match to TRBD1 covers 7 bases. This CDR3 has 17 amino acids. Germline trimming cut 0 bases from V and 0 bases from J; bases unmatched to any gene: 5. Germline V gene data show CDR1 as MDHEN and CDR2 as SYDVKM. This CDR3 is CASSLWGDRASGNTIYF. The CDR3 nucleotides read TGTGCCAGCAGTTTATGGGGAGACAGGGCCTCTGGAAACACCATATATTTT.

The rearrangement uses TRBV3-1 (or the pseudogene TRBV3-2) and TRBJ2-7; 8 bases line up with TRBD1. The length of the CDR3 is 15 residues. From germline, CDR1 is LGHDT and CDR2 YNNKEL (reference sequence). Trimming cost V 4 bases and J 7 bases; bases outside gene matches: 12. CDR3 bases: TGTGCCAGCAGCCGAACAGGGGGGCCCAGTGCGGAGCAGTACTTC. This encodes CASSRTGGPSAEQYF.

The rearrangement joins TRBV7-2 to TRBJ2-7; 10 positions match TRBD2. This CDR3 region has 17 residues. Germline assignment: CDR1 SGHTA and CDR2 FQGNSA. V lost 2 bases and J lost 0; bases outside the gene matches: 7. In DNA, the CDR3 is TGTGCCAGCAGCTTATTGAGCGGGGGGGTAGTCTCCTACGAGCAGTACTTC. It yields the protein CASSLLSGGVVSYEQYF. The whole variable domain, remainder taken from reference TRBV7-2 and TRBJ2-7, is GAGVSQSPSNKVTEKGKDVELRCDPISGHTALYWYRQSLGQGLEFLIYFQGNSAPDKSGLPSDRFSAERTGGSVSTLTIQRTQQEDSAVYLCASSLLSGGVVSYEQYFGPGTRLTVT.

The chain is built from TRBV18 and TRBJ2-5; 7 positions match TRBD2. The CDR3 loop spans 15 amino acids. CDR1 and CDR2 from the germline V gene are KGHSH and LQKENI. Trimming took 3 bases from V and 5 from J; bases not matched to a gene: 9. The CDR3 protein is CASSPQTGGVETQYF. CDR3 DNA: TGTGCCAGCTCACCCCAGACGGGAGGAGTGGAGACCCAGTACTTC.

The V call is TRBV30, the J call TRBJ2-1; 10 bases are shared with TRBD2. V lost 5 bases to trimming and J lost 8 bases; unmatched junction nucleotides: 6. The CDR3 runs 13 residues. Per germline, CDR1 GTSNPN and CDR2 SVGIG (reference sequence). Here the CDR3 reads CAWGLAGADEQFF. In DNA form, the CDR3 reads TGTGCCTGGGGCCTAGCGGGAGCCGATGAGCAGTTCTTC.

This chain connects TRBV7-8 to TRBJ2-1; 7 nucleotides match TRBD2. Per germline, CDR1 SGHVS and CDR2 FQNEAQ. V shed 6 bases and J 0 bases; nucleotides not matched to a gene: 8. This CDR3 is built from 16 residues. The CDR3 DNA follows: TGTGCCAGCAGTCCTTCGGGGGGTATCTCCTACAATGAGCAGTTCTTC. Protein sequence: CASSPSGGISYNEQFF.

Regarding this clone: One junction end does not reproduce the germline sequence, and a read error may be involved. This chain links TRBV3-1 (or the pseudogene TRBV3-2) with TRBJ2-5, with D possibly matching TRBD2 (6 bases). Germline CDR1 is LGHDT and CDR2 is YNNKEL (reference sequence). CDR3 length: 13 residues. The CDR3 coding sequence is TGTGCCAGCACCCAACTAGCTACTGAGACCCAGTACTTC. Protein: CASTQLATETQYF.

V and J are TRBV7-2 and TRBJ2-1; TRBD2 aligns across 11 bases. This CDR3 comprises 16 residues. From germline, CDR1 is SGHTA and CDR2 FQGNSA. V gave up 0 bases and J gave up 7 bases; unmatched junction bases: 5. This CDR3 reads CASSLARLAGGNEQFF. As DNA, the CDR3 is TGTGCCAGCAGCTTAGCGCGTCTAGCGGGAGGTAATGAGCAGTTCTTC.

V gene TRBV5-4 combines with J gene TRBJ2-6; TRBD1 agrees at 9 bases. J lost 0 bases, V lost 4 bases, and 11 bases had no gene match. CDR1 and CDR2 from the germline V gene are SGHNT and YYREEE (reference sequence). CDR3 length: 19 amino acids. The CDR3 nucleotides are TGTGCCAGCAGCCAAACCGTCGGGACAGGGTCCTCTGGGGCCAACGTCCTGACTTTC. It codes for CASSQTVGTGSSGANVLTF. The whole variable domain, remainder taken from reference TRBV5-4 and TRBJ2-6, is ETGVTQSPTHLIKTRGQQVTLRCSSQSGHNTVSWYQQALGQGPQFIFQYYREEENGRGNFPPRFSGLQFPNYSSELNVNALELDDSALYLCASSQTVGTGSSGANVLTFGAGSRLTVL.

The chain has TRBV9 and TRBJ2-7, with D possibly being TRBD2 (5 bases). This CDR3 contains 16 residues. Germline-derived CDR1 and CDR2 are SGDLS and YYNGEE. V gave up 6 bases and J gave up 4 bases, with 23 bases separating them. The CDR3 is CASIRYNRLRGYEQYF. The CDR3 DNA is TGTGCCAGCATCCGATACAATCGACTCCGGGGATACGAGCAGTACTTC.

This clone was detected only once. The rearrangement links TRBV2 to TRBJ1-5; D is undetermined. The CDR3 is made up of 17 amino acids. Germline V gives CDR1 SNHLY, CDR2 FYNNEI. Trimming left V 2 bases short and J 4 bases short, with 18 bases between. The CDR3: CASSEKPPGSLNQPQHF. CDR3 nucleotides: TGTGCCAGCAGTGAAAAGCCCCCGGGGAGTTTGAATCAGCCCCAGCATTTT. The variable domain in full, completed from reference TRBV2 and TRBJ1-5, reads EPEVTQTPSHQVTQMGQEVILRCVPISNHLYFYWYRQILGQKVEFLVSFYNNEISEKSEIFDDQFSVERPDGSNFTLKIRSTKLEDSAMYFCASSEKPPGSLNQPQHFGDGTRLSIL.

The rearrangement links TRBV15 to TRBJ2-2, with D unclear. This CDR3 spans 16 amino acids. Germline CDR1 and CDR2: LNHNV and YYDKDF (reference sequence). V lost 3 bases and J lost 0, with 11 bases in between. The CDR3 reads CATSSGRSTNTGELFF. The CDR3 nucleotides read TGTGCCACCAGCAGTGGGCGCTCTACGAACACCGGGGAGCTGTTTTTT.